These 30 T cell receptor beta chains were all obtained from the same sample, sequenced in a study of T cell repertoires in cytomegalovirus infection (dated by TCRdb to the late 2010s). Data came from an Illumina HiSeq 1500. TCRdb reprocessed the public reads (quality trimming at Q25 with fastp, clone calling with MiXCR) and kept in-frame beta chains. When rows share a CDR3 protein, they turn into one entry using the most common DNA and genes. Across this sample there are 55,000 to 70,000 distinct CDR3 sequences, with roughly 34% seen only once. The ten largest make up 60% to 80% of the sample. What these receptors recognize is not known. Sequenced input: PBMCs, sequenced either directly or after in vitro stimulation (not recorded which). These receptors were collected from a human donor in good health (CMV status not recorded). Some clones in this sample may be carry-over from other donors' samples.

This clonotype was picked up many times. The chain joins TRBV7-2 to TRBJ2-1, with a possible D match to TRBD2 (6 bases). The V and J ends lost 6 bases and 5 bases respectively, with 17 bases between them. The CDR3 has 15 amino acids. The germline V gene encodes CDR1 SGHTA and CDR2 FQGNSA. The CDR3 loop is CASRQRRDSNNEQFF. The CDR3 coding sequence is TGTGCCAGCAGACAACGGCGGGACTCTAACAATGAGCAGTTCTTC.

The CDR3 loop reads CATSRDSRTGELFF. The CDR3 nucleotides are TGTGCCACCAGCAGAGATTCCCGCACCGGGGAGCTGTTTTTT. This chain uses TRBV15 with TRBJ2-2; D gene ambiguous. The germline V gene encodes CDR1 LNHNV and CDR2 YYDKDF (reference sequence). The CDR3 has 14 amino acids. Trimming left V 0 bases short and J 4 bases short, with 6 bases between.

The V call is TRBV7-9, the J call TRBJ1-4; TRBD1 is a possible D gene (6 bases). Germline-derived CDR1 and CDR2 are SEHNR and FQNEAQ (reference sequence). V dropped 5 bases and J dropped 7 bases, with 20 bases sitting between them. The CDR3 runs to 16 residues. This CDR3 is CASSRGGAAGAEKLFF. The CDR3 DNA sequence: TGTGCCAGCAGCCGCGGGGGCGCGGCGGGTGCTGAAAAACTGTTTTTT.

The CDR3 loop reads CASSSGQVATNEKLFF. DNA for the CDR3: TGTGCCAGCAGCTCGGGACAGGTTGCAACTAATGAAAAACTGTTTTTT. The chain has TRBV7-6 and TRBJ1-4; TRBD1 aligns across 8 bases. V gave up 4 bases and J gave up 0 bases; unmatched junction bases: 4. The CDR3 length is 16 residues. The germline gives CDR1 SGHVS, CDR2 FNYEAQ. Full variable domain (rest looked up from reference TRBV7-6 and TRBJ1-4): GAGVSQSPRYKVTKRGQDVALRCDPISGHVSLYWYRQALGQGPEFLTYFNYEAQQDKSGLPNDRFSAERPEGSISTLTIQRTEQRDSAMYRCASSSGQVATNEKLFFGSGTQLSVL.

This clonotype was picked up a small number of times. The chain is built from TRBV7-2 and TRBJ2-5; 11 nucleotides line up with TRBD2. The germline V gene encodes CDR1 SGHTA and CDR2 FQGNSA. After removal of 2 bases from V and 2 bases from J, the junction contained 1 base not matched to a gene. The length of the CDR3 is 15 residues. The CDR3 DNA reads TGTGCCAGCAGCTTATCTAGCGGGAGGCAAGAGACCCAGTACTTC. It encodes CASSLSSGRQETQYF.

This chain connects TRBV7-8 to TRBJ2-1; 10 positions match TRBD2. Trimming at V came to 3 bases and at J to 6 bases, leaving 5 bases not matched to a gene. The V gene's germline CDR1 is SGHVS and CDR2 FQNEAQ. CDR3 length: 15 amino acids. The CDR3 region has the DNA TGTGCCAGCAGCTTTTGGTCTAGCGGGAGCAATGAGCAGTTCTTC. This sequence encodes CASSFWSSGSNEQFF.

This clonotype came up many times. In DNA, the CDR3 is TGTGCCAGCAGCTTAGCGGCCTTTGGCACAGATACGCAGTATTTT. As protein: CASSLAAFGTDTQYF. The genes are TRBV7-2 and TRBJ2-3; D uncertain. CDR3 size: 15 residues. Trimming left V 0 bases short and J 1 base short, with 8 bases between. CDR1 SGHTA and CDR2 FQGNSA come from the germline V gene.

This clonotype was counted between two and nine times. The rearrangement links TRBV29-1 to TRBJ2-5; D ambiguous. Germline V gene lookup returns CDR1 SQVTM and CDR2 ANQGSEA. The CDR3 has 11 residues. V lost 7 bases and J 4 bases, leaving 10 bases between the germline ends. The CDR3 coding sequence is TGCAGCGGGTATAAGAGAGAGACCCAGTACTTC. This sequence encodes CSGYKRETQYF.

This clonotype was recorded at least ten times. V gene TRBV27 combines with J gene TRBJ2-1; TRBD2 agrees at 10 bases. Germline lookup yields CDR1 MNHEY and CDR2 SMNVEV (reference sequence). V lost 5 bases and J lost 6; bases outside the gene matches: 10. This CDR3 is built from 16 residues. The CDR3 loop is CASSVGRLAGANEQFF. For the CDR3, the DNA is TGTGCCAGCAGTGTAGGACGTCTAGCGGGGGCCAATGAGCAGTTCTTC.

Only a few counts were recorded for this clonotype. The chain employs TRBV28 and TRBJ1-6; D gene ambiguous. V was shortened by 5 bases and J by 0 bases, with 8 bases between the two germline ends. The CDR3 consists of 15 residues. Per germline, CDR1 MDHEN and CDR2 SYDVKM. The CDR3 protein is CASSLSGSYNSPLHF. CDR3 DNA: TGTGCCAGCAGTCTGTCGGGCTCCTATAATTCACCCCTCCACTTT.

This clonotype was seen only a few times. The V call is TRBV10-3, the J call TRBJ2-7; 7 nucleotides match TRBD1. The CDR3 has 15 amino acids. CDR1 is ENHRY and CDR2 is SYGVKD in the germline V gene. With 6 bases clipped from V and 4 bases from J, the junction kept 12 bases outside the gene matches. CDR3 sequence (DNA): TGTGCCATCAGCGGGACAGACACACCTATATACGAGCAGTACTTC. Translated, it gives CAISGTDTPIYEQYF.

This sequence joins TRBV7-9 and TRBJ1-5; D might be TRBD1 (6 bases). The length of the CDR3 is 15 residues. Germline CDR1 is SEHNR and CDR2 is FQNEAQ (reference sequence). V was pared by 4 bases and J by 4 bases, with 14 bases between. The CDR3 nucleotides are TGTGCCAGCAGCTCGACGGACAGTAGTAATCAGCCCCAGCATTTT. This encodes CASSSTDSSNQPQHF.

This clonotype has a handful of counts. The chain employs TRBV6-1 and TRBJ2-3; D may be TRBD2 (7 bases). V was pared by 6 bases and J by 0 bases, with 16 bases between. CDR1 is MNHNS and CDR2 is SASEGT in the germline V gene. CDR3 size: 16 residues. The CDR3, as DNA: TGTGCCAGCAGATCCTGGGCGGGGGCTAGCACAGATACGCAGTATTTT. Translated: CASRSWAGASTDTQYF.

The genes are TRBV27 and TRBJ2-7; a possible D gene is TRBD2 (6 bases). Germline values: CDR1 MNHEY, CDR2 SMNVEV (reference sequence). The CDR3 extends over 14 amino acids. Deletions cut 5 bases from V and 4 bases from J, with 15 bases between. The chain's CDR3 is CASSKPGTVYEQYF. The CDR3 region has the DNA TGTGCCAGCAGTAAACCCGGGACTGTTTACGAGCAGTACTTC.

The V and J genes are TRBV5-1 and TRBJ2-2; TRBD2 is a possible D gene (6 bases). Trimming removed 3 bases at V and 5 bases at J, with 14 bases between. This CDR3 region has 15 residues. Germline V gene data show CDR1 as SGHRS and CDR2 as YFSETQ. The CDR3 bases are TGCGCCAGCAGCTCGGGAAGCGGGTATACCGGGGAGCTGTTTTTT. Translation gives CASSSGSGYTGELFF.

The chain couples TRBV5-6 to TRBJ2-3; 15 nucleotides line up with TRBD2. CDR3 length: 17 residues. CDR1 is SGHDT and CDR2 is YYEEEE in the germline V gene. V was clipped by 4 bases and J by 6 bases; unmatched bases: 9. The CDR3, as DNA: TGTGCCAGCAGCCTCCGGACTAGCGGGAGGGGAGTGGATACGCAGTATTTT. It codes for CASSLRTSGRGVDTQYF.

The J gene is TRBJ2-1, the V gene TRBV28; 10 nucleotides align to TRBD2. Germline-derived CDR1 and CDR2 are MDHEN and SYDVKM. There are 14 residues in the CDR3. V gave up 5 bases and J gave up 6 bases; unmatched junction bases: 4. In DNA form, the CDR3 reads TGTGCCAGCAGTCCAGGGACTAGCGTCAATGAGCAGTTCTTC. This codes for CASSPGTSVNEQFF.

The rearrangement uses TRBV2 and TRBJ2-3, with D tentatively TRBD2 (6 bases). This CDR3 has 14 amino acids. V lost 7 bases and J 2 bases, leaving 13 bases between the germline ends. In germline, CDR1 is SNHLY, CDR2 FYNNEI. CDR3 sequence: CASKGLQITDTQYF. The CDR3 DNA is TGTGCCAGCAAGGGACTGCAAATCACAGATACGCAGTATTTT.

The chain uses TRBV5-4 and TRBJ2-7; 10 nucleotides line up with TRBD2. Germline CDR1 and CDR2: SGHNT and YYREEE (reference sequence). The CDR3 has 16 amino acids. With 4 bases clipped from V and 2 bases from J, the junction kept 9 bases outside the gene matches. DNA of the CDR3: TGTGCCAGCAGCCAAAGGGGGGGACTAGCGACCTACGAGCAGTACTTC. Translated: CASSQRGGLATYEQYF.

CDR3 loop: CARMLMGESTDTQYF. The CDR3 coding sequence is TGTGCCAGGATGCTGATGGGGGAAAGCACAGATACGCAGTATTTT. This chain uses TRBV6-1 with TRBJ2-3; D is possibly TRBD1 or TRBD2 (5 bases each). Looked up from germline, CDR1 is MNHNS and CDR2 is SASEGT. Between the trimmed V and J ends, which lost 9 bases and 0 bases, there was a span of 16 bases. The CDR3 length is 15 residues.

The J gene is TRBJ1-5, the V gene TRBV6-6; 8 bases align to TRBD1. CDR3 length: 14 amino acids. Germline assignment: CDR1 MNHNY and CDR2 SVGAGI (reference sequence). V shed 7 bases and J 4 bases; nucleotides not matched to a gene: 6. For the CDR3, the DNA is TGTGCCAGCACCGGACAGGGAGGGAATCAGCCCCAGCATTTT. Its translation: CASTGQGGNQPQHF.

The chain carries TRBV28 and TRBJ1-3; D not certain. Germline CDR1 reads MDHEN; CDR2 reads SYDVKM. The CDR3 length is 16 residues. The V and J ends lost 4 bases and 0 bases respectively, with 13 bases between them. CDR3 region: CASSSDPESSGNTIYF. CDR3 bases: TGTGCCAGCAGTTCAGACCCCGAGAGCTCTGGAAACACCATATATTTT.

In DNA form, the CDR3 reads TGTGCCAGCAGTTACGGGGTTGGCTATGGCTACACCTTC. Its protein product is CASSYGVGYGYTF. The chain recombines TRBV6-5 with TRBJ1-2; D remains ambiguous. V was cut by 2 bases and J by 4 bases, with 8 bases left in between. Germline CDR1 and CDR2: MNHEY and SVGAGI. The CDR3 extends over 13 amino acids.

This clonotype was detected only once. This may be a read error, as it is one base from a much larger clone. V usage is TRBV7-2 and J usage is TRBJ2-5; D unresolved. The CDR3 is made up of 13 amino acids. Germline CDR1 and CDR2: SGHTA and FQGNSA. Trimming stripped 8 bases from V and 5 bases from J, with 15 bases between. CDR3 DNA sequence: TGTGCCAGCGGCTCAAATAACTATGAGACCCAGTACTTC. Encoded protein: CASGSNNYETQYF.

This clonotype came up a few times. The chain employs TRBV7-4 and TRBJ2-2; no firm D call. Germline V gene sequence: CDR1 SGHVT, CDR2 SQSDAQ. The CDR3 contains 17 residues. Trimming took 1 base from V and 5 from J, leaving 17 bases between them. CDR3 DNA sequence: TGTGCCAGCAGCTTAGTCCGCATCCTGAGTCGAACCGGGGAGCTGTTTTTT. Translating it yields CASSLVRILSRTGELFF.

V usage is TRBV7-4 and J usage is TRBJ1-2; 10 nucleotides align to TRBD1. Germline assignment: CDR1 SGHVT and CDR2 SQSDAQ. The junction had 7 bases not matched to a gene; V was cut back by 6 bases and J by 0 bases. The CDR3 covers 16 residues. CDR3 nucleotide sequence: TGTGCCAGCAGAGGACAGGGGGGCGACCCTAACTATGGCTACACCTTC. Amino acid sequence: CASRGQGGDPNYGYTF.

This chain links TRBV7-2 with TRBJ1-1, with 7 positions matching TRBD1. The junction had 7 bases not matched to a gene; V was cut back by 1 base and J by 8 bases. CDR1 and CDR2 from the germline V gene are SGHTA and FQGNSA. The CDR3 loop spans 14 amino acids. CDR3 region: CASSLDWQGGEAFF. The CDR3 DNA reads TGTGCCAGCAGCTTAGATTGGCAGGGGGGAGAAGCTTTCTTT. Using reference TRBV7-2 and TRBJ1-1 for the parts outside the CDR3, the full variable domain is GAGVSQSPSNKVTEKGKDVELRCDPISGHTALYWYRQSLGQGLEFLIYFQGNSAPDKSGLPSDRFSAERTGGSVSTLTIQRTQQEDSAVYLCASSLDWQGGEAFFGQGTRLTVV.

Only a few counts were recorded for this clonotype. The chain employs TRBV12-3 or TRBV12-4 and TRBJ2-3; weak D call: TRBD2 (6 bases). The V end lost 3 bases, the J end lost 7 bases, and 14 bases lay between the germline ends. This CDR3 region has 14 residues. The CDR3 DNA reads TGTGCCAGCAGTTTGGGCCCCGGGGGACATACGCAGTATTTT. As protein: CASSLGPGGHTQYF.

This clonotype came up a few times. The chain employs TRBV7-8 and TRBJ1-2; perhaps TRBD1 as D (5 bases). The V end was cut by 2 bases, the J end by 5 bases, with 15 bases between. Germline loops: CDR1 SGHVS, CDR2 FQNEAQ. CDR3 length equals 15 residues. The CDR3 protein is CASSLTTGGRYGYTF. The CDR3 DNA follows: TGTGCCAGCAGCTTAACTACGGGGGGTAGATATGGCTACACCTTC.

The sample holds a few counts of this clonotype. The chain recombines TRBV12-3 or TRBV12-4 with TRBJ1-5; no firm D call. This CDR3 contains 16 residues. Trimming cost V 6 bases and J 1 base, with 16 bases left between them. The CDR3 sequence: CASSSRTPGSNQPQHF. CDR3 nucleotide sequence: TGTGCCAGCAGCTCCCGGACGCCGGGAAGCAATCAGCCCCAGCATTTT.